This is a list of T cell receptor beta chains from one sample in a study of blood T cell repertoires in COVID-19. This table comes from immunoSEQ multiplex PCR, and its TCRdb copy is limited to in-frame clones, with some not included. Of about 64,000 clones in the sample, approximately 88% were seen once. Sequenced: peripheral blood. All receptors come from a woman aged 60-75 years with COVID-19, enrolled during active disease. Each CDR3 is given with its conserved first and last residue.

CDR3 protein	V gene	J gene
CASSLGASGPFSRTQYF	TRBV7-2	TRBJ2-5
CASTVLAGPREQYF	TRBV2	TRBJ2-7
CASSIRQGVGTEAFF	TRBV19	TRBJ1-1
CASSPPDYEQYF	TRBV5-1	TRBJ2-7
CASSPHLSYGYTF	TRBV9	TRBJ1-2
CATQGGGATEAFF	TRBV2	TRBJ1-1
CASSLYRSLSYNEQFF	TRBV28	TRBJ2-1
CASSLRASRREQYF	TRBV11-2	TRBJ2-7
CASSPGMGYTF	TRBV6-5	TRBJ1-2
CSVGVTGGAETQYF	TRBV29-1	TRBJ2-5
CASSTPGLAGHTDTQYF	TRBV5-1	TRBJ2-3
CASSIALAGYEQYF	TRBV19	TRBJ2-7
CASNGQDTEAFF	TRBV6-6	TRBJ1-1
CASSEWLYEQYF	TRBV6-1	TRBJ2-7
CASSVMGLAGGLTGELFF	TRBV9	TRBJ2-2
CATSGPPGFANTGELFF	TRBV24-1	TRBJ2-2
CASSSREGYEQYF	TRBV19	TRBJ2-7
CASSLYSGGTVYGYTF	TRBV27	TRBJ1-2
CASSLQGREGSYEQYF	TRBV13	TRBJ2-7
CASSPLGQGGQPQHF	TRBV28	TRBJ1-5
CAAEDTYGYTF	TRBV10-3	TRBJ1-2
CASSPLQGAGEQFF	TRBV18	TRBJ2-1
CASSLGVLAGVREQFF	TRBV5-4	TRBJ2-1
CASSRIGDPGVISKVYTF	TRBV28	TRBJ1-2
CASSTGRDQPQHF	TRBV18	TRBJ1-5
CASSVDSHSSYEQYF	TRBV9	TRBJ2-7
CASSPGQGYEQFF	TRBV18	TRBJ2-1
CASSSRTGGRDEQYF	TRBV19	TRBJ2-7
CASSLARWGGPSINNEQFF	TRBV11-2	TRBJ2-1
CASSEWGKSSGNTIYF	TRBV6-1	TRBJ1-3
CASSQDPGLPYNEQFF	TRBV4-1	TRBJ2-1
CASSYESGGATGELFF	TRBV6-5	TRBJ2-2
CASSPARGSGKLFF	TRBV7-6	TRBJ1-4
CASKLMADYGYTF	TRBV11-2	TRBJ1-2
CASSFLTDTQYF	TRBV5-4	TRBJ2-3
CATSDSTNEQFF	TRBV24-1	TRBJ2-1
CASSRGQGNTGELFF	TRBV4-1	TRBJ2-2
CASNLADTDTQYF	TRBV6-6	TRBJ2-3
CASSEDGRVTEAFF	TRBV6-1	TRBJ1-1
CASNLRGETQYF	TRBV7-2	TRBJ2-5
CASSSPGGPSGNTIYF	TRBV6-5	TRBJ1-3
CASTRDRTKAFF	TRBV12-3/TRBV12-4	TRBJ1-1
CSAQANYGYTF	TRBV20-1	TRBJ1-2
CASSQEATGGQPQHF	TRBV4-1	TRBJ1-5
CASSPDREPSPLHF	TRBV6-2/TRBV6-3	TRBJ1-6
CASSIGGRGMTNYNEQFF	TRBV19	TRBJ2-1
CASSQSPGGEGYEQYF	TRBV4-3	TRBJ2-7
CASRFTGTGHDEQYF	TRBV7-2	TRBJ2-7
CASSPLVARELFF	TRBV7-9	TRBJ2-2
CASSPRPGRGENTGELFF	TRBV11-3	TRBJ2-2
CASSQLPGQGNEKLFF	TRBV4-1	TRBJ1-4
CASSPLRERPSDTQYF	TRBV7-9	TRBJ2-3
CASSPGQDTGELFF	TRBV5-4	TRBJ2-2
CASSHSRWAGAEAFF	TRBV7-9	TRBJ1-1